This T cell receptor beta chain was documented in a study of shared clonotypes between healthy human individuals. Germline loops: CDR1 MGHDK, CDR2 SYGVNS. The CDR3 runs to 14 residues. Trimming took 2 bases from V and 4 from J, leaving 12 bases between them. Sequencing was performed with immunoSEQ multiplex PCR; in TCRdb, only in-frame clones are kept and a portion is missing. The sample consists of roughly 700,000 clones, 74% of them appearing once. Whole-study findings and limits: Of the naive CD4 clonotypes, about 5.4% were shared across a few donors. Richness estimates generally favored naive over memory subsets.

To note about this clone: Its antigen is still unknown.

This rearrangement joins TRBV25-1 to TRBJ2-7; D gene ambiguous. The TCR originated in a woman aged 30 to 39 in good health. The source material was memory CD4+ T cells sorted from blood. This sample's subset: CD45RA-negative fraction. Here the CDR3 DNA reads TGTGCCAGCAGTGAAGTCAAGGGCAGTTACGAGCAGTACTTC. It is translated as CASSEVKGSYEQYF.